This T cell receptor beta chain was retrieved from a study of blood T cell repertoires in COVID-19. Some clones are missing from TCRdb's copy, which holds only in-frame ones; the method was immunoSEQ multiplex PCR. The repertoire holds under 200,000 clones, with around nine tenths as singletons. The V and J ends lost 5 bases and 0 bases, in that order; junction bases with no gene match: 2. The CDR3 is 15 amino acids. Germline V lookup: CDR1 KGHDR, CDR2 SFDVKD. The source of this sequence is a man in his sixties with COVID-19, enrolled during active disease. This rearrangement joins TRBV24-1 to TRBJ1-5; 8 bases map to TRBD1. Sequencing was performed on peripheral blood. As DNA, the CDR3 is TGTGCCACCAGTGGGACAGGGCCTAGCAATCAGCCCCAGCATTTT. It encodes CATSGTGPSNQPQHF.